The clone carrying this T cell receptor beta chain has a single count. Clinical histories supplied by participants themselves formed the basis of cohort assignment. V dropped 7 bases and J dropped 6; count of bases not matched to a gene: 10. This CDR3 region has 16 residues. Germline V gene lookup returns CDR1 LNHDA and CDR2 SQIVND (reference sequence). Under the authors' procedure: By means of reference gene primer amplification, nucleated cell counts were estimated. Sequenced by immunoSEQ multiplex PCR; TCRdb stores in-frame clones only, minus some. V, J and clone size were drawn from that table, and D and trimming were deduced from the DNA. The sample carries roughly 520,000 clones, approximately 90% recorded once. These data originate in a study of blood T cell repertoires in COVID-19.

The sequence was collected from a woman aged 40 to 50 who had recovered from COVID-19. The chain uses TRBV19 and TRBJ2-1, with 12 bases lining up with TRBD2. The sequenced material came from PBMCs or T cells enriched from blood (not recorded which). As DNA, the CDR3 is TGTGCCAGTACCGATCTGGGACTAGCGGGCCCCAATGAGCAGTTCTTC. Translated: CASTDLGLAGPNEQFF.